The rows below give T cell receptor beta chains drawn from one sample of a study of blood T cell repertoires in COVID-19. Using immunoSEQ multiplex PCR, the repertoire was profiled, and TCRdb retains in-frame clones only, with some absent. The sample has tens of thousands of clones; 84% are singletons. The sample consisted of peripheral blood. These receptors were obtained from a man in his 60s with acute or convalescent COVID-19. The CDR3 runs from the conserved cysteine through the conserved F or W. D genes are given only for firm matches. The listing skips clone size in some rows; elsewhere it reads once, few, many or a size class.

>TRBV14|NA|NA|TRBJ1-1
TGTGCCAGCAGCCCCCTCTTGGGGCCTGAAGCTTTCTTT
CASSPLLGPEAFF
>TRBV7-2|NA|NA|TRBJ2-1
TGTGCCAGCAGCTTTTCCATCCATGAGCAGTTCTTC
CASSFSIHEQFF
>TRBV30|once|NA|TRBJ1-4
TGTGCCTCCGAGTACGGCAACAGGGTCTTTGATGAAAAACTGTTTTTT
CASEYGNRVFDEKLFF
>TRBV18|NA|TRBD1|TRBJ2-7
TGTGCCAGCTCACCACGGACAGGGGGCGGGTACGAGCAGTACTTC
CASSPRTGGGYEQYF
>TRBV5-5|NA|NA|TRBJ1-2
TGTGCCAGCAGCTTCTTTGGAGGGGATGGCTACACCTTC
CASSFFGGDGYTF
>TRBV18|NA|NA|TRBJ2-5
TGTGCCAGCTCACCACCAAGGGCAGGGGTCGAGACCCAGTACTTC
CASSPPRAGVETQYF
>TRBV5-1|NA|TRBD1|TRBJ1-6
TGCGCCAGCAAACAGGGGGCCAACTCCTATAATTCACCCCTCCACTTT
CASKQGANSYNSPLHF
>TRBV6-5|NA|NA|TRBJ1-5
TGTGCCAGCAGCCCCAGGTCGGGGGGGAATCAGCCCCAGCATTTT
CASSPRSGGNQPQHF
>TRBV21-1|NA|NA|TRBJ2-2
TGTGCCAGCTGTATAGATGGACTAGCCTACTTACTCACCGGGGAGCTGTTTTTT
CASCIDGLAYLLTGELFF
>TRBV9|once|TRBD2|TRBJ2-1
TGTGCCAGCAGCCTGACTAGCGGGGGGGTTCAGTTCTTC
CASSLTSGGVQFF
>TRBV5-4|NA|NA|TRBJ2-2
TGTGCCAGCAGCCAAAAACGGGTCCGGACCGGGGAGCTGTTTTTT
CASSQKRVRTGELFF
>TRBV9|NA|TRBD2|TRBJ2-1
TGTGCCAGCAGCGTATTAGCGGGGGGTTCCAATGAGCAGTTCTTC
CASSVLAGGSNEQFF
>TRBV20-1|NA|NA|TRBJ2-5
TGCAGTGCTGGTGGGGGCATCCTGTACCAAGAGACCCAGTACTTC
CSAGGGILYQETQYF
>TRBV28|few|NA|TRBJ2-6
TGTGCCAGCAGTTTAAGCGGGCGGTCTAGCTCTGGGGCCAACGTCCTGACTTTC
CASSLSGRSSSGANVLTF
>TRBV2|once|TRBD1|TRBJ1-2
TGTGCCAGCGGTGGGGACAGTACCTACTATGGCTACACCTTC
CASGGDSTYYGYTF
>TRBV5-1|NA|NA|TRBJ1-2
TGCGCCAGCAGCTTGGTAGGGGGCTATGGCTACACCTTC
CASSLVGGYGYTF
>TRBV10-3|NA|TRBD1|TRBJ2-5
TGTGCCATCAGTGAGTCGGGCAGGGGGCCGGAGACCCAGTACTTC
CAISESGRGPETQYF
>TRBV25-1|NA|NA|TRBJ2-2
TGTGCCAGCAGCGCCCCTCCGACGGAGACCGGGGAGCTGTTTTTT
CASSAPPTETGELFF
>TRBV20-1|NA|NA|TRBJ1-5
TGCAGTGCTAGTGGGGACACGGCCCTGCATTTT
CSASGDTALHF
>TRBV29-1|few|NA|TRBJ1-5
TGCAGCGTTGAACAGGGAATAGGTCAGCCCCAGCATTTT
CSVEQGIGQPQHF
>TRBV19|NA|NA|TRBJ1-1
TGTGCCAGTACAGTCGGTGGTTTGTCGGGCTACGGGAAAACTGAAGCTTTCTTT
CASTVGGLSGYGKTEAFF
>TRBV6-2/TRBV6-3|NA|NA|TRBJ2-1
TGTGCCAGCAGTGAGACTGCGGTAGTCAGCTCCTACAATGAGCAGTTCTTC
CASSETAVVSSYNEQFF
>TRBV9|NA|NA|TRBJ2-4
TGTGCCAGCAGCGCCACAGGGATAGGGGGTCAAAACATTCAGTACTTC
CASSATGIGGQNIQYF
>TRBV2|NA|TRBD1|TRBJ2-1
TGTGCCAGCTTGAGACAGGGGGCAACTGAGCAGTTCTTC
CASLRQGATEQFF
>TRBV5-1|NA|NA|TRBJ1-1
TGCGCCAGCAGCTTGGGTGAATCGGTGAACACTGAAGCTTTCTTT
CASSLGESVNTEAFF
>TRBV5-4|NA|NA|TRBJ1-5
TGTGCCAGCAGCTTGGGGTTGGGGAGGGATAGCAATCAGCCCCAGCATTTT
CASSLGLGRDSNQPQHF
>TRBV10-2|NA|NA|TRBJ1-1
TGCGCCAGCAGTGCTCGGCAGGCCGAAGCTTTCTTT
CASSARQAEAFF
>TRBV11-2|NA|NA|TRBJ2-1
TGTGCCAGCAGCTTAGTTCGGGACTACAATGAGCAGTTCTTC
CASSLVRDYNEQFF
>TRBV27|NA|NA|TRBJ1-6
TGTGCCAGCTCTTACCGGGTGCCCTCCTATAATTCACCCCTCCACTTT
CASSYRVPSYNSPLHF
>TRBV24-1|NA|NA|TRBJ2-5
TGTGCCACCAGTGATCCAGGGGAGAAAAAAGAGACCCAGTACTTC
CATSDPGEKKETQYF
>TRBV18|NA|NA|TRBJ1-4
TGTGCCAGCTCACCGCTCCCTCCCGGCGGCGGGGAAAAACTGTTTTTT
CASSPLPPGGGEKLFF
>TRBV29-1|NA|NA|TRBJ1-1
TGCAGCGCGCGGGGGTGGGATGGGGCTTTCTTT
CSARGWDGAFF
>TRBV28|few|TRBD2|TRBJ2-3
TGTGCCAGCACATATTCATACATGGGACTAGCGGGGGGGCCCGCGGGAGGTACGCAGTATTTT
CASTYSYMGLAGGPAGGTQYF
>TRBV15|NA|NA|TRBJ2-5
TGTGCCACCAGCAAGCGCAGGGAGGTTCGGGAGACCCAGTACTTC
CATSKRREVRETQYF
>TRBV29-1|NA|NA|TRBJ2-6
TGCAGCGCGACAGTTACCGGGACTGGGGCCAACGTCCTGACTTTC
CSATVTGTGANVLTF
>TRBV5-1|NA|NA|TRBJ2-2
TGCGCCAGCAGCCCAGGGTTCGCGAACACCGGGGAGCTGTTTTTT
CASSPGFANTGELFF
>TRBV2|NA|NA|TRBJ1-2
TGTGCCAGCGCAGGGGTTAACTATGGCTACACCTTC
CASAGVNYGYTF
>TRBV7-2|NA|TRBD2|TRBJ2-7
TGTGCCAGCAGCCAACGGTTGGGGGGGTCCTACGAGCAGTACTTC
CASSQRLGGSYEQYF
>TRBV4-1|NA|TRBD2|TRBJ2-3
TGCGCCAGCAGCCAAGACGGACTAGCAGATACGCAGTATTTT
CASSQDGLADTQYF
>TRBV18|NA|NA|TRBJ1-5
TGTGCCAGCTCCAATCAGGGAAGCAATCAGCCCCAGCATTTT
CASSNQGSNQPQHF
>TRBV5-4|NA|NA|TRBJ1-2
TGTGCCAGCAGCCGCCCTCGAGACTATGGCTACACCTTC
CASSRPRDYGYTF
>TRBV19|NA|TRBD1|TRBJ1-1
TGTGCCAGTAGGAAAGGGGGCTTGAACACTGAAGCTTTCTTT
CASRKGGLNTEAFF
>TRBV4-1|NA|TRBD1|TRBJ1-3
TGCGCCAGCAGCCAAGATGGCTCCGGGACAGGGGGAGGAAACACCATATATTTT
CASSQDGSGTGGGNTIYF
>TRBV4-1|many|NA|TRBJ1-3
TGCGCCAGCAGCCAGGGCTGGGGGGTTGGAAACACCATATATTTT
CASSQGWGVGNTIYF
>TRBV9|NA|TRBD1|TRBJ1-1
TGTGCCAGCAGCGTAGCGGGGACAGGGGGCAGAGCTTTCTTT
CASSVAGTGGRAFF
>TRBV9|NA|NA|TRBJ1-3
TGTGCCAGCAATGAGGATGCTGGAAACACCATATATTTT
CASNEDAGNTIYF
>TRBV2|NA|NA|TRBJ2-4
TGTGCCAGCAGTGAGGGACAAGGCGGAGACATTCAGTACTTC
CASSEGQGGDIQYF
>TRBV11-2|NA|NA|TRBJ2-5
TGTGCCAGCAGCTTAGAGGGGCCCCGGGGAGGAGAGACCCAGTACTTC
CASSLEGPRGGETQYF
>TRBV7-2|NA|TRBD1|TRBJ1-2
TGTGCCAGCAGCCCCGACAGGGGGGACTATGGCTACACCTTC
CASSPDRGDYGYTF
>TRBV4-1|NA|TRBD1|TRBJ1-2
TGCGCCAGCAGCCAAGATGCGACAGGGAATGGCTACACCTTC
CASSQDATGNGYTF
>TRBV7-9|NA|TRBD2|TRBJ2-1
TGTGCCAGCAGCTCCTCTAGCGGCAATGAGCAGTTCTTC
CASSSSSGNEQFF
>TRBV4-3|once|TRBD1|TRBJ2-1
TGCGCCAGCAGCCACAGCCTGGGACAGGGTAAAAATGAGCAGTTCTTC
CASSHSLGQGKNEQFF
>TRBV9|NA|TRBD2|TRBJ2-1
TGTGCCAGCAGCGTAGCGTCTAGCGGGGTGGAGCAGTTCTTC
CASSVASSGVEQFF
>TRBV15|NA|NA|TRBJ1-2
TGTGCCACCAGCAGTTTTAAACAGGGTAACTATGGCTACACCTTC
CATSSFKQGNYGYTF
>TRBV12-3/TRBV12-4|few|NA|TRBJ1-5
TGTGCCAGCAGCCTTATTCCCAATCAGCCCCAGCATTTT
CASSLIPNQPQHF
>TRBV7-2|NA|NA|TRBJ1-5
TGTGCCAGCAGCCCCAATGGGGCGGAGAACAATCAGCCCCAGCATTTT
CASSPNGAENNQPQHF
>TRBV5-1|NA|NA|TRBJ1-2
TGCGCCAGCAGCCCGGCGCAGGGTGGTATAAACTATGGCTACACCTTC
CASSPAQGGINYGYTF
>TRBV2|NA|TRBD1|TRBJ1-5
TGTGCCAGCAGTGAAAACGGACAGGGATATCAGCCCCAGCATTTT
CASSENGQGYQPQHF
>TRBV27|NA|TRBD2|TRBJ2-1
TGTGCCAGCAGTTTTGGAGGGAGGGTATACAATGAGCAGTTCTTC
CASSFGGRVYNEQFF
>TRBV2|NA|NA|TRBJ2-5
TGTGCCAGCGTGGGCAGCCAAGAGACCCAGTACTTC
CASVGSQETQYF